The clone carrying this T cell receptor (beta chain) was recorded at least ten times. Its antigen is unidentified. V dropped 5 bases and J dropped 8 bases, with 15 bases sitting between them. The CDR3 is made up of 14 amino acids. The germline gives CDR1 SGHTA, CDR2 FQGNSA. Carrying unique molecular identifiers, the cDNA also gained a universal primer site through template switching. TCRdb re-derived calls from the 5' RACE reads in MiXCR, one entry per CDR3 protein. The sample holds roughly 250,000 distinct CDR3 sequences, more than 12% seen once. The source of the sample is a study of identical twins. Study-wide points: The abundant beta clonotypes from cord blood had fewer insertions, and memory repertoires had none of this.

The TCR was taken from a woman aged 18-30 years in good health. The sequenced sample was memory (CD45RO+) T cells sorted from blood. This chain links TRBV7-2 with TRBJ2-2, with D unresolved. CDR3 in DNA: TGTGCCAGCAGCCCTCAAGGACGCGTGGGGGAGCTGTTTTTT. It yields the protein CASSPQGRVGELFF.